The 25 T cell receptor beta chains below all came from one sample that was sequenced in a study of cytomegalovirus exposure and HLA in healthy donors. PCR was performed using 60 Vbeta and 13 Jbeta primers. Clones were sequenced by immunoSEQ multiplex PCR, and TCRdb holds only the in-frame ones, with some missing. This sample has roughly 180,000 clones; roughly 70% occur once, and the top ten carry 2.5% to 3.5%. Material: PBMCs. These receptors were taken from a male donor in good health and CMV-seronegative.

The chain joins TRBV15 to TRBJ2-1; possible D gene TRBD2, 5 bases. V dropped 5 bases and J dropped 8 bases, with 19 bases sitting between them. The CDR3 runs to 15 residues. CDR1 is LNHNV, CDR2 YYDKDF, per germline (reference sequence). CDR3 in amino acids: CATSLGASQGHEQFF. The DNA of the CDR3 is TGTGCCACCAGCCTCGGAGCTAGCCAAGGTCATGAGCAGTTCTTC.

The chain links TRBV11-2 to TRBJ2-5; 10 nucleotides agree with TRBD2. There are 19 residues in the CDR3. V was pared by 1 base and J by 1 base, with 12 bases of the junction left unmatched. The V gene's germline CDR1 is SGHAT and CDR2 FQNNGV. In DNA form, the CDR3 reads TGTGCCAGCAGCTTAGCTGCTAGCGGGGGATGGGGGTCCCAAGAGACCCAGTACTTC. Amino acids: CASSLAASGGWGSQETQYF.

V is TRBV6-1 and J is TRBJ1-1; D remains ambiguous. Trimming cost V 7 bases and J 1 base, with 10 bases left between them. Germline V lookup: CDR1 MNHNS, CDR2 SASEGT. The CDR3 sequence is 13 residues long. The CDR3 region has the DNA TGTGCCAGCATCCCACAGACGAACACTGAAGCTTTCTTT. Protein product: CASIPQTNTEAFF.

The table lists this clone with a count of one. The chain couples TRBV4-1 to TRBJ1-2; no definite D call. The CDR3 is made up of 15 amino acids. Germline V gene lookup returns CDR1 MGHRA and CDR2 YSYEKL. The ends were cut back, 5 bases at V and 4 bases at J, with 17 bases in the middle. The CDR3 is CASSSQREGSYGYTF. For the CDR3, the DNA is TGCGCCAGCAGCTCCCAACGGGAGGGATCCTATGGCTACACCTTC.

The chain employs TRBV28 and TRBJ1-5; D not resolved. The V gene's germline CDR1 is MDHEN and CDR2 SYDVKM. The ends were cut back, 5 bases at V and 4 bases at J, with 12 bases in the middle. This CDR3 spans 14 amino acids. The CDR3 DNA follows: TGTGCCAGCAGTCCACACACGGGAAATCAGCCCCAGCATTTT. Translation: CASSPHTGNQPQHF.

The rearrangement links TRBV4-2 to TRBJ1-5; D call uncertain. CDR3 size: 13 residues. Germline assignment: CDR1 LGHNA and CDR2 YNFKEQ. V was cut by 1 base and J by 7 bases, with 8 bases left in between. Here the CDR3 DNA reads TGTGCCAGCAGCCAAGCCCCGGTACAGCCCCAGCATTTT. As protein: CASSQAPVQPQHF.

The rearrangement uses TRBV5-4 and TRBJ2-7; 8 bases are shared with TRBD1. The CDR3 length is 15 residues. The germline V gene encodes CDR1 SGHNT and CDR2 YYREEE (reference sequence). With V trimmed by 1 base and J by 5 bases, 8 bases remained unmatched. The CDR3 loop is CASSLQDRVFHEQYF. CDR3 nucleotide sequence: TGTGCCAGCAGCTTGCAGGACAGGGTTTTCCACGAGCAGTACTTC.

The chain carries TRBV4-1 and TRBJ2-4; D gene uncertain. V shed 4 bases and J shed 0 bases, with 16 bases lying between them. CDR1 is MGHRA, CDR2 YSYEKL, per germline. This CDR3 contains 17 residues. The CDR3 coding sequence is TGCGCCAGCAGCCCCTTTGGAGATTCTCTAGCCAAAAACATTCAGTACTTC. Amino acids: CASSPFGDSLAKNIQYF.

This clone was detected only once. The CDR3 here is CASSEYPNTDTQYF. The CDR3 bases are TGTGCCAGCAGTGAATACCCTAACACAGATACGCAGTATTTT. The V call is TRBV6-1, the J call TRBJ2-3; D ambiguous. Germline V gives CDR1 MNHNS, CDR2 SASEGT. This CDR3 contains 14 residues. Trimming removed 2 bases from V and 2 bases from J, with 8 bases in between.

The rearrangement uses TRBV6-1 and TRBJ2-2; D remains unclear. The germline gives CDR1 MNHNS, CDR2 SASEGT. Between the trimmed V and J ends, which lost 4 bases and 0 bases, there was a span of 9 bases. This CDR3 region has 15 residues. CDR3 sequence reads: CASSGRLANTGELFF. In DNA form, the CDR3 reads TGTGCCAGCAGTGGAAGACTTGCGAACACCGGGGAGCTGTTTTTT.

The gene calls are TRBV28 and TRBJ1-2; D unclear. The CDR3 covers 15 residues. Trimming pared 3 bases from V and 1 base from J, leaving 12 bases between. The germline CDR1 and CDR2 sequences are MDHEN and SYDVKM. The CDR3 DNA follows: TGTGCCAGCAGTTTTGAGGGCGGTCTTAACTATGGCTACACCTTC. Translation gives CASSFEGGLNYGYTF.

DNA of the CDR3: TGTGCCAGCAGCTCGGACAGGCATCTCCCTGGAAACACCATATATTTT. Protein sequence: CASSSDRHLPGNTIYF. V and J are TRBV2 and TRBJ1-3; 7 bases fit TRBD1. The germline V gene has CDR1 SNHLY and CDR2 FYNNEI. The ends lost 6 bases at V and 2 bases at J; junction bases unmatched: 10. This CDR3 region has 16 residues. Filled out from reference TRBV2 and TRBJ1-3, the complete variable domain reads EPEVTQTPSHQVTQMGQEVILRCVPISNHLYFYWYRQILGQKVEFLVSFYNNEISEKSEIFDDQFSVERPDGSNFTLKIRSTKLEDSAMYFCASSSDRHLPGNTIYFGEGSWLTVV.

This clone was seen more than once but under ten times. The J gene is TRBJ2-7, the V gene TRBV11-3; D is possibly TRBD1 (5 bases). With 5 bases removed from V and 2 bases from J, the gap between germline ends came to 13 bases. Germline V gene sequence: CDR1 SGHNT, CDR2 YENEEA. The length of the CDR3 is 14 residues. The CDR3 is CASSGAISPYEQYF. CDR3 DNA: TGTGCCAGCAGCGGGGCTATTTCACCCTACGAGCAGTACTTC.

V is TRBV4-1 and J is TRBJ2-7, with 8 nucleotides matching TRBD2. Trimming at V came to 5 bases and at J to 2 bases, leaving 8 bases not matched to a gene. This CDR3 is 15 amino acids long. Germline V gene data show CDR1 as MGHRA and CDR2 as YSYEKL. The CDR3 region has the DNA TGCGCCAGCAGCTTCAGCGGGGGCCTCACCTACGAGCAGTACTTC. This encodes CASSFSGGLTYEQYF.

The chain uses TRBV5-4 and TRBJ2-1, with TRBD1 identical over 7 bases. The CDR3 has 12 amino acids. V dropped 8 bases and J dropped 5; count of bases not matched to a gene: 4. Germline V CDR1 and CDR2: SGHNT, YYREEE (reference sequence). The CDR3 reads CASSRGNNEQFF. In DNA, the CDR3 is TGTGCCAGTTCCAGGGGGAACAATGAGCAGTTCTTC.

The V call is TRBV7-3, the J call TRBJ2-1, with TRBD2 identical over 8 bases. The germline gives CDR1 SGHTA, CDR2 FQGTGA. The CDR3 is 16 residues long. Unmatched junction bases numbered 11, after V lost 4 bases and J lost 6 bases. The CDR3 is CASSSPGTAGGNEQFF. The CDR3 coding sequence is TGTGCCAGCAGCTCCCCGGGGACTGCGGGAGGCAATGAGCAGTTCTTC. Based on the CDR3 plus reference TRBV7-3 and TRBJ2-1, the full variable domain is GAGVSQTPSNKVTEKGKYVELRCDPISGHTALYWYRQSLGQGPEFLIYFQGTGAADDSGLPNDRFFAVRPEGSVSTLKIQRTERGDSAVYLCASSSPGTAGGNEQFFGPGTRLTVL.

V gene TRBV6-1 combines with J gene TRBJ2-6; perhaps TRBD1 as D (6 bases). Germline lookup yields CDR1 MNHNS and CDR2 SASEGT. CDR3 length: 16 residues. The germline V and J ends were trimmed by 1 base and 2 bases, with 9 bases remaining between them. Here the CDR3 reads CASSEGAGAGANVLTF. The CDR3 DNA sequence: TGTGCCAGCAGTGAAGGGGCAGGGGCTGGGGCCAACGTCCTGACTTTC.

The chain couples TRBV5-5 to TRBJ2-7, with 8 positions matching TRBD2. After removal of 0 bases from V and 4 bases from J, the junction contained 12 bases not matched to a gene. This CDR3 has 17 amino acids. Germline V gene sequence: CDR1 SGHKS, CDR2 YYEKEE (reference sequence). The CDR3 DNA reads TGTGCCAGCAGCTTGGTCCTGGGCTTAGCGGGGTCGTACGAGCAGTACTTC. Its protein is CASSLVLGLAGSYEQYF.

The chain is built from TRBV30 and TRBJ1-3; TRBD1 matches at 7 bases. Germline V gene lookup returns CDR1 GTSNPN and CDR2 SVGIG (reference sequence). This CDR3 comprises 12 residues. The V segment lost 5 bases and the J segment 9 bases; nucleotides outside the gene matches: 7. The CDR3 protein is CAWLGDRPTIYF. CDR3 bases: TGTGCCTGGCTAGGGGACAGACCCACCATATATTTT. The full variable domain, with the rest looked up from reference TRBV30 and TRBJ1-3, is SQTIHQWPATLVQPVGSPLSLECTVEGTSNPNLYWYRQAAGRGLQLLFYSVGIGQISSEVPQNLSASRPQDRQFILSSKKLLLSDSGFYLCAWLGDRPTIYFGEGSWLTVV.

This clone came up once. The chain uses TRBV4-1 and TRBJ2-3, with D maybe TRBD2 (6 bases). V was cut by 11 bases and J by 5 bases, with 14 bases left in between. CDR3 size: 12 residues. The germline CDR1 and CDR2 sequences are MGHRA and YSYEKL. The CDR3: CAGGTDRDTQYF. The CDR3 DNA reads as TGCGCCGGAGGGACCGATCGAGATACGCAGTATTTT.

This rearrangement joins TRBV7-9 to TRBJ1-2; D is possibly TRBD1 (5 bases). Trimming stripped 1 base from V and 8 bases from J, with 11 bases between. Germline CDR1 is SEHNR and CDR2 is FQNEAQ (reference sequence). The CDR3 totals 13 residues. The CDR3 here is CASSLGQKEGYTF. DNA for the CDR3: TGTGCCAGCAGCTTAGGACAGAAAGAGGGCTACACCTTC.

The chain recombines TRBV7-9 with TRBJ1-2; D possibly corresponds to TRBD1 (6 bases). Per germline, CDR1 SEHNR and CDR2 FQNEAQ (reference sequence). CDR3 length equals 14 residues. Trimming cost V 5 bases and J 7 bases, with 17 bases left between them. CDR3 in amino acids: CASSPSTGWLGYTF. CDR3 bases: TGTGCCAGCAGCCCATCAACAGGGTGGCTTGGCTACACCTTC.

The V and J genes are TRBV7-9 and TRBJ1-1; weak D call: TRBD1 (6 bases). V lost 1 base and J 3 bases, leaving 9 bases between the germline ends. This CDR3 has 14 residues. Germline CDR1 reads SEHNR; CDR2 reads FQNEAQ (reference sequence). CDR3 in DNA: TGTGCCAGCAGCTTAGGTAACAGGGACACTGAAGCTTTCTTT. Its protein is CASSLGNRDTEAFF.

The rearrangement uses TRBV6-5 and TRBJ2-2, with TRBD1 identical over 7 bases. V trimming: 1 base; J trimming: 4 bases; junction bases outside the gene matches: 3. The CDR3 contains 15 residues. Germline V gene data show CDR1 as MNHEY and CDR2 as SVGAGI. The CDR3 is CASSYYTGATGELFF. The CDR3 DNA is TGTGCCAGCAGTTACTATACAGGGGCCACCGGGGAGCTGTTTTTT.

V gene TRBV4-1 combines with J gene TRBJ2-1, with 8 nucleotides matching TRBD2. This CDR3 contains 15 residues. With V trimmed by 3 bases and J by 4 bases, 5 bases remained unmatched. Germline CDR1 is MGHRA and CDR2 is YSYEKL. CDR3 loop: CASSQPGGVYNEQFF. CDR3 sequence (DNA): TGCGCCAGCAGCCAGCCCGGGGGGGTTTACAATGAGCAGTTCTTC.